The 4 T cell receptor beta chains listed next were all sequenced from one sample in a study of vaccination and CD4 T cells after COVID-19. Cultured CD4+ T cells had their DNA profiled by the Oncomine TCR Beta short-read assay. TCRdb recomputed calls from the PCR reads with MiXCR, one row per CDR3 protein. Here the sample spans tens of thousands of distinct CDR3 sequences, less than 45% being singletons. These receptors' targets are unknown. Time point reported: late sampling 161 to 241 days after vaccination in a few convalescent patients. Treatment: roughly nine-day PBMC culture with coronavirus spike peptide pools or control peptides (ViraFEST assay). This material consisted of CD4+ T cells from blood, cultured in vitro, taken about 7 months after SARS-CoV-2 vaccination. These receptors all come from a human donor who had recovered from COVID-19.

CDR3 residues: CASSRRTGYSNQPQHF. CDR3 bases: TGTGCCAGCAGCCGCCGGACAGGCTATAGCAATCAGCCCCAGCATTTT. This rearrangement joins TRBV6-1 to TRBJ1-5, with 7 bases aligning to TRBD1. J was trimmed by 0 bases and V by 6 bases; bases with no gene match: 8. Germline lookup yields CDR1 MNHNS and CDR2 SASEGT. This CDR3 has 16 residues.

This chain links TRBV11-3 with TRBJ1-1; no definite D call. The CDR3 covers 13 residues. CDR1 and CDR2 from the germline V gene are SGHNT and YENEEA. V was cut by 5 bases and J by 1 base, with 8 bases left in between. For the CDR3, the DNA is TGTGCCAGCAGCGCCTCAGGGAACACTGAAGCTTTCTTT. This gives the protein CASSASGNTEAFF.

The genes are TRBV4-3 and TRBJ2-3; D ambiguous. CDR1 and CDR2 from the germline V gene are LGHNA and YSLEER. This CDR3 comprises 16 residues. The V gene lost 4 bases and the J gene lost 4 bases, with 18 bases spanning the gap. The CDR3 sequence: CASSRVRQNDADTQYF. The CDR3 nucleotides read TGCGCCAGCAGCCGGGTAAGGCAGAATGATGCAGATACGCAGTATTTT.

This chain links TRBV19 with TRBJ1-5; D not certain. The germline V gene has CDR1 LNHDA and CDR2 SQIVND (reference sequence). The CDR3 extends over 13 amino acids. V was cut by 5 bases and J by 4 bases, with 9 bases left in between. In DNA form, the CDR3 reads TGTGCCAGTAGTCAAATGGGAAATCAGCCCCAGCATTTT. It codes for CASSQMGNQPQHF.